This T cell receptor (beta chain) was identified in a study of T cell responses to AZD1222 COVID-19 vaccine. The CDR3 totals 16 residues. V lost 4 bases, J lost 2 bases, and 10 bases stayed unmatched. The V gene's germline CDR1 is SGHRS and CDR2 YFSETQ. It was second doses at about 4 or about 12 weeks that were pooled. The table came from immunoSEQ multiplex PCR; TCRdb's copy has only in-frame clones and leaves some out. The profile shows over 120,000 clones, roughly 92% of them singletons. The sequence was collected from an adult who received the AZD1222 COVID-19 vaccine. The source material was peripheral blood, sampled 28 days after the second AZD1222 dose. The chain couples TRBV5-1 to TRBJ2-3; TRBD2 aligns across 7 bases. The CDR3 loop is CASSPGALAITDTQYF. For the CDR3, the DNA is TGCGCCAGCAGCCCCGGTGCACTAGCGATCACAGATACGCAGTATTTT.